This entry lists 3 T cell receptor beta chains sequenced from one sample in a study of blood T cell repertoires in COVID-19. Data came from immunoSEQ multiplex PCR; TCRdb stores just in-frame clones and leaves some out. The sample carries roughly 100,000 clones, roughly nine tenths recorded once. Sequenced input: peripheral blood. The receptors stem from a woman of 80 years or more with active COVID-19.

This clone has more than one count but fewer than ten. The chain carries TRBV29-1 and TRBJ2-1; TRBD2 matches 10 bases. Germline-derived CDR1 and CDR2 are SQVTM and ANQGSEA. The CDR3 spans 14 residues. Germline trimming cut 5 bases from V and 4 bases from J; bases unmatched to any gene: 5. CDR3 sequence: CSVSSGRGYNEQFF. CDR3 DNA: TGCAGCGTTTCAAGCGGGAGGGGGTACAATGAGCAGTTCTTC.

This clone showed up just once. This chain joins TRBV6-5 and TRBJ2-7, with 8 nucleotides matching TRBD2. The trim removed 8 bases at V and 2 bases at J, leaving 8 bases unmatched. The CDR3 is 14 amino acids. Germline V lookup: CDR1 MNHEY, CDR2 SVGAGI. The CDR3 bases are TGTGCCAGCGAGACGGGAGGGTTTCCCTACGAGCAGTACTTC. Protein sequence: CASETGGFPYEQYF.

The rearrangement links TRBV28 to TRBJ2-7, with 9 bases lining up with TRBD2. Germline V gene data show CDR1 as MDHEN and CDR2 as SYDVKM. CDR3 length: 15 residues. V lost 6 bases to trimming and J lost 4 bases; unmatched junction nucleotides: 10. DNA for the CDR3: TGTGCCAGCAGCTCCGGGGCTAGCGGGACGTACGAGCAGTACTTC. As protein: CASSSGASGTYEQYF.